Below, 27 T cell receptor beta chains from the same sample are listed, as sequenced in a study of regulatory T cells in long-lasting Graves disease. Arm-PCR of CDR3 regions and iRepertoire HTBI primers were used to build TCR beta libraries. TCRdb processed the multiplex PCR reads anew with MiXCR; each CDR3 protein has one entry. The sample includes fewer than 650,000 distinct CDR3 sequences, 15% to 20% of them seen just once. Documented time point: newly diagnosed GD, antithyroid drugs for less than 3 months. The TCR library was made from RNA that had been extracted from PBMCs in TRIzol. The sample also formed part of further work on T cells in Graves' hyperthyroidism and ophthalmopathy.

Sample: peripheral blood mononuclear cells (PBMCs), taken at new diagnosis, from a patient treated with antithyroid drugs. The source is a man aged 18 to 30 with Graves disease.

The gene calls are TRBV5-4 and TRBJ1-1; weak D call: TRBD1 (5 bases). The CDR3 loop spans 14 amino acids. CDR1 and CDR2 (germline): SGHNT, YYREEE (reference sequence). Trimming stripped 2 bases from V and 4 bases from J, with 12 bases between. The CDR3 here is CASSLRGVGTEAFF. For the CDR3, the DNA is TGTGCCAGCAGCTTAAGGGGAGTTGGCACTGAAGCTTTCTTT.

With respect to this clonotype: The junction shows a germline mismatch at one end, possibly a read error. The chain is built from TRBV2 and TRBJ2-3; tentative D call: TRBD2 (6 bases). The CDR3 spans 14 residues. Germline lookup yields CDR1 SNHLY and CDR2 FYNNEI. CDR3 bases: TGTACCAGCGTAGCGGCCCGGGCCGCAGATACGCAGTATTTT. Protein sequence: CTSVAARAADTQYF.

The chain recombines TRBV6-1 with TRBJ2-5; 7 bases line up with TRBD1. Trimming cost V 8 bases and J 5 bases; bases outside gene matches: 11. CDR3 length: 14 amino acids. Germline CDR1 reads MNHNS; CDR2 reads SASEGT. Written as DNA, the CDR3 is TGTGCCAGCTGGAAGGGGGCGCGGTCGGAGACCCAGTACTTC. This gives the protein CASWKGARSETQYF.

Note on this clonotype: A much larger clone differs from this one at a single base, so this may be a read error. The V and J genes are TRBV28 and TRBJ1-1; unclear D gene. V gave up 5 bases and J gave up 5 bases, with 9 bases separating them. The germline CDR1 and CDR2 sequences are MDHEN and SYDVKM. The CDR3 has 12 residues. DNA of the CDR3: TGTGCCAGCAGTACAACAGCTACTGAAGCTTTCTTT. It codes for CASSTTATEAFF.

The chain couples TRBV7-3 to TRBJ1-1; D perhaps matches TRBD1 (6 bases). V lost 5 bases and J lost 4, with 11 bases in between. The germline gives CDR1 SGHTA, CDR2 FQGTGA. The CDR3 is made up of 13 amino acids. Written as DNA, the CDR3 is TGTGCCAGCAGCCCAAGGGGGATCACTGAAGCTTTCTTT. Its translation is CASSPRGITEAFF.

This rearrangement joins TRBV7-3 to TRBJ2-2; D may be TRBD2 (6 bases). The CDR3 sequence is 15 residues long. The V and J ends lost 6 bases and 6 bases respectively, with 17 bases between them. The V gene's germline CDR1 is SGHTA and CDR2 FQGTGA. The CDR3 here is CASRQSTSSAGELFF. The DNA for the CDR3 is TGTGCCAGCAGACAATCGACTAGTTCGGCCGGGGAGCTGTTTTTT.

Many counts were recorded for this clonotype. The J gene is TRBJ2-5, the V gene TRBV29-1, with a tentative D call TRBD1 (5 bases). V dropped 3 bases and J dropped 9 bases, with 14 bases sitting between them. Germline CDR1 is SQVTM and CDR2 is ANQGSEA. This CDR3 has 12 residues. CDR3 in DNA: TGCAGCGTTGAGGATCAGATAGGGGCCCAGTACTTC. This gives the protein CSVEDQIGAQYF.

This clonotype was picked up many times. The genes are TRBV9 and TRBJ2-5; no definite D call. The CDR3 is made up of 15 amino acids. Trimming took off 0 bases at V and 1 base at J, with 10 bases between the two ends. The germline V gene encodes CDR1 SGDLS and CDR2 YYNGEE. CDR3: CASSVGAGSQETQYF. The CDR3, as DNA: TGTGCCAGCAGCGTAGGGGCAGGTAGCCAAGAGACCCAGTACTTC.

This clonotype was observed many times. The CDR3 nucleotides are TGTGCCAGCAGCCCCGACGTGGGTGGGACCCAGTACTTC. Its protein is CASSPDVGGTQYF. This chain uses TRBV7-3 with TRBJ2-5; D not certain. Germline V gene lookup returns CDR1 SGHTA and CDR2 FQGTGA. This CDR3 is 13 amino acids long. Deletions cut 5 bases from V and 7 bases from J, with 14 bases between.

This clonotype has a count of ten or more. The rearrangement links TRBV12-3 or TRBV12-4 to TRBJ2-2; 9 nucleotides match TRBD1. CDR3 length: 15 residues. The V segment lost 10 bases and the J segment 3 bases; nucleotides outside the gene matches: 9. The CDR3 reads CATAPGQGDTGELFF. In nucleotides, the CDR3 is TGTGCCACCGCGCCGGGACAGGGCGACACCGGGGAGCTGTTTTTT.

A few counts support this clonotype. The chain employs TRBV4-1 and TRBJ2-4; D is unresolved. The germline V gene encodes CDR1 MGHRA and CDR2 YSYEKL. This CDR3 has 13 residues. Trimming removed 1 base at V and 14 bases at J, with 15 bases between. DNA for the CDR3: TGCGCCAGCAGCCAAGCGACATATGCTACCGAGTACTTC. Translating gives CASSQATYATEYF.

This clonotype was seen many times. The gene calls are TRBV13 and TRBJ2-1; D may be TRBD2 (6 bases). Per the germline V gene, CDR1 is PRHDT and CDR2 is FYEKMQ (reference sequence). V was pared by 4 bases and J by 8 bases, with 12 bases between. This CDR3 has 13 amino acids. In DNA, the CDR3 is TGTGCCAGCAGCTCCCCTAGCGCAGATGAGCAGTTCTTC. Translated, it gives CASSSPSADEQFF.

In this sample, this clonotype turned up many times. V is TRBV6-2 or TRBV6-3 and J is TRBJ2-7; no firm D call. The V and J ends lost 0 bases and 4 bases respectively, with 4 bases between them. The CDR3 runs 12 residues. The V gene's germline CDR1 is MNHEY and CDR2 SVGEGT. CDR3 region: CASSYSAYEQYF. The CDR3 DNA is TGTGCCAGCAGTTACTCGGCATACGAGCAGTACTTC.

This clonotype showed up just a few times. Here the CDR3 DNA reads TGTGCCAGCAGTTTGTGGGGTCAGAGTAGCAATCAGCCCCAGCATTTT. This gives the protein CASSLWGQSSNQPQHF. This chain links TRBV27 with TRBJ1-5; no clear D gene. The germline CDR1 and CDR2 sequences are MNHEY and SMNVEV (reference sequence). V lost 3 bases and J 0 bases, leaving 12 bases between the germline ends. The CDR3 is made up of 16 amino acids.

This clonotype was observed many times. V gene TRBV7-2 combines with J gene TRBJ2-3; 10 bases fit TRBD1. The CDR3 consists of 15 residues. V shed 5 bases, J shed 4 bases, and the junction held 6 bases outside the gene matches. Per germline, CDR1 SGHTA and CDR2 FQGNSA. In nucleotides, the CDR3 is TGTGCCAGCAGCCAGGGACAGGGGAGGTCAGATACGCAGTATTTT. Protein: CASSQGQGRSDTQYF. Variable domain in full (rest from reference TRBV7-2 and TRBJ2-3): GAGVSQSPSNKVTEKGKDVELRCDPISGHTALYWYRQSLGQGLEFLIYFQGNSAPDKSGLPSDRFSAERTGGSVSTLTIQRTQQEDSAVYLCASSQGQGRSDTQYFGPGTRLTVL.

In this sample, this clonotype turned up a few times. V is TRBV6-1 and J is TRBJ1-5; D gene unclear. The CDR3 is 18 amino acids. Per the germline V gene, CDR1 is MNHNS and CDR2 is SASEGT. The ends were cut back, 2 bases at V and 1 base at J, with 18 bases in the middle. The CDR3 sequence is CASSELGGWDRSNQPQHF. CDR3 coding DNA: TGTGCCAGCAGTGAATTAGGCGGGTGGGATCGCAGCAATCAGCCCCAGCATTTT.

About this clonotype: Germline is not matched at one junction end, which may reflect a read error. The chain's CDR3 is CASTPLSGRAAGELFF. CDR3 in DNA: TGTGCCAGCACCCCCTTAAGCGGGAGGGCCGCCGGAGAGCTGTTTTTT. This chain links TRBV5-5 with TRBJ2-2; 10 positions match TRBD2. CDR1 SGHKS and CDR2 YYEKEE come from the germline V gene (reference sequence). This CDR3 region has 16 residues. Based on the CDR3 plus reference TRBV5-5 and TRBJ2-2, the full variable domain is DAGVTQSPTHLIKTRGQQVTLRCSPISGHKSVSWYQQVLGQGPQFIFQYYEKEERGRGNFPDRFSARQFPNYSSELNVNALLLGDSALYLCASTPLSGRAAGELFFGEGSRLTVL.

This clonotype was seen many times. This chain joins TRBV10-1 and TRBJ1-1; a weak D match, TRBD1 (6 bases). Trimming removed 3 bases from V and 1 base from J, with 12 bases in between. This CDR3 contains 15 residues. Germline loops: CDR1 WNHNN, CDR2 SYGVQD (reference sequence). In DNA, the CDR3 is TGCGCCAGCAGTGACGCCGGGACATCGAACACTGAAGCTTTCTTT. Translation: CASSDAGTSNTEAFF.

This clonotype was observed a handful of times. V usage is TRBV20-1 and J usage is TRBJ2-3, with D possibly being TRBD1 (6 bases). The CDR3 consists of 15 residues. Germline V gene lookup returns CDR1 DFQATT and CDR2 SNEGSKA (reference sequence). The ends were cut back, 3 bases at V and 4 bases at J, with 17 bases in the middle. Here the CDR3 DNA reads TGCAGTGCTAGGGGGGCGGCAGGCCGTGCAGATACGCAGTATTTT. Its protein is CSARGAAGRADTQYF.

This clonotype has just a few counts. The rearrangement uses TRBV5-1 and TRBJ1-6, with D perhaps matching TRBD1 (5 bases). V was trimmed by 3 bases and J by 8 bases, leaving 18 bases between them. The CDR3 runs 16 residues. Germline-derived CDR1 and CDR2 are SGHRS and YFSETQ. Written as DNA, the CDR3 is TGCGCCAGCAGCTCGAAATCCGGGCAGGGCGATTCACCCCTCCACTTT. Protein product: CASSSKSGQGDSPLHF.

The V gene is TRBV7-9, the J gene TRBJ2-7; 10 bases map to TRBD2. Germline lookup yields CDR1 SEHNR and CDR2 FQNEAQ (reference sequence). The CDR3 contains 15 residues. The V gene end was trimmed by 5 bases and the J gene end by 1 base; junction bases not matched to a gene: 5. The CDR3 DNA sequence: TGTGCCAGCAGCGCATGGACTAGCGGATCCTACGAGCAGTACTTC. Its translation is CASSAWTSGSYEQYF.

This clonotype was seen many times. This chain's CDR3 is CASRAQLGAGAFF. The CDR3 DNA reads as TGTGCCAGCAGGGCCCAGTTGGGTGCGGGAGCTTTCTTT. This chain joins TRBV2 and TRBJ1-1; D ambiguous. V lost 6 bases and J 10 bases, leaving 18 bases between the germline ends. Germline-derived CDR1 and CDR2 are SNHLY and FYNNEI. The CDR3 totals 13 residues.

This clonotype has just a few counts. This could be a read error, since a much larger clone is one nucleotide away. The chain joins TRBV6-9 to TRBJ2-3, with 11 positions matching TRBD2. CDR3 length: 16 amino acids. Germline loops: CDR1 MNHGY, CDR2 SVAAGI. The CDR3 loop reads CASGYRTSGYTDTQYF. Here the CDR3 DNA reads TGTGCCAGCGGTTACAGGACTAGCGGGTACACAGATACGCAGTATTTT.

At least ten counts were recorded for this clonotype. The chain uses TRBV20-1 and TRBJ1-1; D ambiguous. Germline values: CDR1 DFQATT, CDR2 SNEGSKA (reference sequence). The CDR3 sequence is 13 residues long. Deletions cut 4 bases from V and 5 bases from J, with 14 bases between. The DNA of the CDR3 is TGCAGTGCTAACGCGGGTCTGGGAACTGAAGCTTTCTTT. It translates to CSANAGLGTEAFF.

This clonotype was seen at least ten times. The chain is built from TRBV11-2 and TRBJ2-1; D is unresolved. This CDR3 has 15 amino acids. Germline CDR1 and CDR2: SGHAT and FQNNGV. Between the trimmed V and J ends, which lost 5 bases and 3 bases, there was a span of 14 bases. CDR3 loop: CASSLAGLNYNEQFF. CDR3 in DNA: TGTGCCAGCAGCCTCGCTGGCCTCAACTACAATGAGCAGTTCTTC.

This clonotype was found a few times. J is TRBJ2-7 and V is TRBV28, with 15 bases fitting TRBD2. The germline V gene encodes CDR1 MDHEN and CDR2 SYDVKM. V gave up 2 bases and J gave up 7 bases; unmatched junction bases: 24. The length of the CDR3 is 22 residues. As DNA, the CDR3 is TGTGCCAGCAGTTTAGTATATGGGCGAACCGGGACTAGCGGGAGGAGCGATTGGGAGCAGTACTTC. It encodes CASSLVYGRTGTSGRSDWEQYF. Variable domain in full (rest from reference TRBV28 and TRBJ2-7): DVKVTQSSRYLVKRTGEKVFLECVQDMDHENMFWYRQDPGLGLRLIYFSYDVKMKEKGDIPEGYSVSREKKERFSLILESASTNQTSMYLCASSLVYGRTGTSGRSDWEQYFGPGTRLTVT.

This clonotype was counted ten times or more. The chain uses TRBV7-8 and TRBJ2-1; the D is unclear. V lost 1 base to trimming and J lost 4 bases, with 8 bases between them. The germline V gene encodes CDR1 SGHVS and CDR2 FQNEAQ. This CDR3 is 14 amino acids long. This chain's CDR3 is CASSLGPAYNEQFF. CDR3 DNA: TGTGCCAGCAGCTTAGGCCCAGCGTACAATGAGCAGTTCTTC.